This T cell receptor (beta chain) stems from a study of naive and memory T cell subsets. The beta constant-region primer was an equimolar mix of two oligonucleotides covering TRBC1 and TRBC2. The cDNA 3' end received a ligated single-stranded oligonucleotide carrying the SP2 primer and a 12-nucleotide UMI. TCRdb re-derived calls from the UMI-ligation and nested PCR reads in MiXCR, one entry per CDR3 protein. The sample lists about 85,000 distinct CDR3 sequences, 10% to 15% seen once, with approximately 0.93% in the top ten. Only a few counts were recorded for this clonotype. Specimen: central memory CD4+ T cells from blood. The TCR was taken from a human donor in good health.

DNA for the CDR3: TGTGCCAGCAGCTTAGTTGCCAGCGGAGGTAACATTCAGTACTTC. This encodes CASSLVASGGNIQYF. V is TRBV7-2 and J is TRBJ2-4; perhaps TRBD2 as D (5 bases). Between the trimmed V and J ends, which lost 1 base and 7 bases, there was a span of 14 bases. CDR3 length equals 15 residues. The germline gives CDR1 SGHTA, CDR2 FQGNSA.